The T cell receptor beta chain described here comes from a study of blood T cell repertoires in COVID-19. Study overall: Researchers got acute and convalescent COVID-19 samples from the United States, Italy and Spain.

For this clone: At one end the junction does not follow the germline gene, possibly because of a read error.

The CDR3 contains 17 residues. Germline CDR1 reads LGHDT; CDR2 reads YNNKEL (reference sequence). Clones were sequenced by immunoSEQ multiplex PCR, and TCRdb holds only the in-frame ones, with some missing. The sample has about 240,000 clones; roughly 87% are singletons. This TCR was sampled from a man aged 60 to 75 who had recovered from COVID-19. Sample: peripheral blood. The chain uses TRBV3-1 (or the pseudogene TRBV3-2) and TRBJ2-2, with TRBD2 matching over 10 bases. CDR3 residues: CPSSHYERGGPAGELFF. The CDR3 nucleotides are TGTCCCAGCAGCCATTACGAGCGGGGGGGGCCGGCCGGGGAGCTGTTTTTT.